The 21 T cell receptor beta chains in this list originate from one sample, sequenced in a study of early T cells in non-severe SARS-CoV-2 infection (dated by TCRdb to 2020 to 2023). The library was produced with 5' RACE. The listed sequencing device is NextSeq 500. Using fastp trimming at Q25 and MiXCR clonotype assembly, TCRdb reanalyzed the public sequencing data and kept in-frame beta chains. Entries are consolidated by CDR3 protein sequence, retaining the most common genes and DNA. This sample has about 77,000 distinct CDR3 sequences in its table, and over 8.5% of those were observed once. About 4.6% of the sample rests with the top ten. The sequenced sample was whole blood. The origin of the receptors is an adult who was a healthcare worker with PCR-confirmed SARS-CoV-2 infection or an uninfected control (not recorded which).

This clonotype was seen more than once but under ten times. The chain has TRBV5-1 and TRBJ2-7; D not resolved. Trimming shortened V by 0 bases and J by 1 base, and 5 bases separated the two germline ends. Germline loops: CDR1 SGHRS, CDR2 YFSETQ. This CDR3 contains 13 residues. CDR3 sequence reads: CASSLDQSYEQYF. In DNA, the CDR3 is TGCGCCAGCAGCTTGGACCAGTCCTACGAGCAGTACTTC.

The table lists this clonotype with many counts. The J gene is TRBJ2-1, the V gene TRBV7-8; no definite D call. Looked up from germline, CDR1 is SGHVS and CDR2 is FQNEAQ. The CDR3 extends over 14 amino acids. With 0 bases removed from V and 9 bases from J, the gap between germline ends came to 12 bases. CDR3 nucleotide sequence: TGTGCCAGCAGCTTAGCGCCGCGCAGAACTGAGCAGTTCTTC. It specifies CASSLAPRRTEQFF.

V usage is TRBV9 and J usage is TRBJ1-1; 8 bases align to TRBD1. Unmatched junction bases numbered 4, after V lost 3 bases and J lost 6 bases. CDR3 size: 13 residues. The V gene's germline CDR1 is SGDLS and CDR2 YYNGEE. The CDR3 DNA follows: TGTGCCAGCAGCGCGACAGGGGTGGCTGAAGCTTTCTTT. This codes for CASSATGVAEAFF. The entire variable domain, with the rest obtained from reference TRBV9 and TRBJ1-1, is as follows: DSGVTQTPKHLITATGQRVTLRCSPRSGDLSVYWYQQSLDQGLQFLIQYYNGEERAKGNILERFSAQQFPDLHSELNLSSLELGDSALYFCASSATGVAEAFFGQGTRLTVV.

This clonotype was detected only a few times. This chain connects TRBV2 to TRBJ2-1; TRBD2 aligns across 11 bases. The CDR3 covers 15 residues. The germline V gene encodes CDR1 SNHLY and CDR2 FYNNEI. Trimming took 8 bases from V and 8 from J; bases not matched to a gene: 11. The CDR3 loop reads CASVSLTSGRYEQFF. Written as DNA, the CDR3 is TGTGCCAGCGTCAGTCTAACTAGCGGGAGATATGAGCAGTTCTTC.

This clonotype was picked up a small number of times. V is TRBV7-2 and J is TRBJ2-3, with D possibly matching TRBD1 (7 bases). V dropped 6 bases and J dropped 4 bases, with 14 bases sitting between them. The CDR3 is 14 amino acids. The germline V gene has CDR1 SGHTA and CDR2 FQGNSA. The chain's CDR3 is CASRSGGRPDTQYF. The CDR3 DNA is TGTGCCAGCAGGTCAGGGGGGCGCCCAGATACGCAGTATTTT.

The J gene is TRBJ1-5, the V gene TRBV6-1; no clear D gene. This CDR3 has 14 residues. Germline values: CDR1 MNHNS, CDR2 SASEGT. Trimming cost V 1 base and J 3 bases, with 7 bases left between them. CDR3 in amino acids: CASSEGQANQPQHF. CDR3 coding DNA: TGTGCCAGCAGTGAAGGGCAGGCCAATCAGCCCCAGCATTTT.

This clonotype turned up a few times. The CDR3 DNA reads as TGTGCCAGCGGGCACCAAGAGAACACTGAAGCTTTCTTT. Translation gives CASGHQENTEAFF. The V call is TRBV5-4, the J call TRBJ1-1; D unresolved. This CDR3 is built from 13 residues. The V end lost 7 bases, the J end lost 1 base, and 11 bases lay between the germline ends. Germline V gene data show CDR1 as SGHNT and CDR2 as YYREEE (reference sequence).

This clonotype was detected many times. The chain recombines TRBV24-1 with TRBJ1-4; D remains unclear. Trimming removed 1 base at V and 4 bases at J, with 9 bases between. Germline CDR1 is KGHDR and CDR2 is SFDVKD. CDR3 size: 15 residues. The CDR3 sequence: CATSDFNLINEKLFF. The CDR3 DNA reads as TGTGCCACCAGTGATTTTAACTTGATTAATGAAAAACTGTTTTTT.

The V and J genes are TRBV20-1 and TRBJ2-5; 10 positions agree with TRBD2. The germline V gene has CDR1 DFQATT and CDR2 SNEGSKA (reference sequence). This CDR3 has 16 residues. V lost 3 bases to trimming and J lost 4 bases; unmatched junction nucleotides: 11. CDR3 sequence: CSASGLAGAARETQYF. CDR3 coding DNA: TGCAGTGCTAGTGGGCTAGCGGGAGCGGCTAGAGAGACCCAGTACTTC.

This clonotype was detected many times. V and J are TRBV16 and TRBJ1-5; D gene uncertain. CDR1 KGHSY and CDR2 FQNENV come from the germline V gene. The length of the CDR3 is 13 residues. Trimming shortened V by 7 bases and J by 3 bases, and 10 bases separated the two germline ends. In DNA, the CDR3 is TGTGCCAGCACCAAGGACCTCAATCAGCCCCAGCATTTT. It encodes CASTKDLNQPQHF. Supplemented by reference TRBV16 and TRBJ1-5, the full variable domain reads GEEVAQTPKHLVRGEGQKAKLYCAPIKGHSYVFWYQQVLKNEFKFLISFQNENVFDETGMPKERFSAKCLPNSPCSLEIQATKLEDSAVYFCASTKDLNQPQHFGDGTRLSIL.

At least ten counts were recorded for this clonotype. V and J are TRBV11-2 and TRBJ2-5; the D is unclear. Germline CDR1 is SGHAT and CDR2 is FQNNGV. CDR3 length: 14 amino acids. Trimming stripped 0 bases from V and 5 bases from J, with 10 bases between. The DNA of the CDR3 is TGTGCCAGCAGCTTAGATCGCGGAAGTGAGACCCAGTACTTC. The encoded protein is CASSLDRGSETQYF.

This clonotype was picked up a small number of times. This sequence joins TRBV5-1 and TRBJ1-2; D remains ambiguous. The CDR3 consists of 13 residues. V lost 4 bases to trimming and J lost 6 bases, with 13 bases between them. CDR1 and CDR2 (germline): SGHRS, YFSETQ. Written as DNA, the CDR3 is TGCGCCAGCAGCCCGGACTTAGTTAATGGCTACACCTTC. Protein sequence: CASSPDLVNGYTF. The entire variable domain, with the rest obtained from reference TRBV5-1 and TRBJ1-2, is as follows: KAGVTQTPRYLIKTRGQQVTLSCSPISGHRSVSWYQQTPGQGLQFLFEYFSETQRNKGNFPGRFSGRQFSNSRSEMNVSTLELGDSALYLCASSPDLVNGYTFGSGTRLTVV.

The genes are TRBV20-1 and TRBJ2-1, with 11 bases fitting TRBD2. V lost 6 bases, J lost 8 bases, and 18 bases stayed unmatched. Germline values: CDR1 DFQATT, CDR2 SNEGSKA (reference sequence). This CDR3 is 17 amino acids long. The CDR3 DNA sequence: TGCAGTGCCAGGAGGGGGCGACTAGCGGGGAAGAGCGATGAGCAGTTCTTC. Its translation is CSARRGRLAGKSDEQFF.

The rearrangement uses TRBV7-3 and TRBJ2-2; TRBD2 matches 10 bases. After removal of 6 bases from V and 2 bases from J, the junction contained 3 bases not matched to a gene. There are 15 residues in the CDR3. CDR1 SGHTA and CDR2 FQGTGA come from the germline V gene. In DNA form, the CDR3 reads TGTGCCAGCAGTCTAGCGGGAGCAAACACCGGGGAGCTGTTTTTT. The encoded protein is CASSLAGANTGELFF.

This clonotype was seen at least ten times. The chain combines TRBV28 with TRBJ2-4; maybe TRBD1 (5 bases). Trimming pared 7 bases from V and 0 bases from J, leaving 16 bases between. Germline loops: CDR1 MDHEN, CDR2 SYDVKM. This CDR3 is 16 amino acids long. CDR3 nucleotide sequence: TGTGCCAGCAACAGCCCCCGGACATCAGCCAAAAACATTCAGTACTTC. Translation gives CASNSPRTSAKNIQYF.

The chain has TRBV4-1 and TRBJ2-7; 7 bases map to TRBD1. Looked up from germline, CDR1 is MGHRA and CDR2 is YSYEKL. J lost 3 bases, V lost 3 bases, and 2 bases had no gene match. This CDR3 spans 13 amino acids. CDR3 sequence (DNA): TGCGCCAGCAGCCAGAGGGACAGCTACGAGCAGTACTTC. It codes for CASSQRDSYEQYF.

The sample holds many counts of this clonotype. This CDR3 reads CASSETGGLTQPQHF. The CDR3 DNA is TGTGCCAGCTCAGAGACAGGGGGCTTGACTCAGCCCCAGCATTTT. The chain employs TRBV18 and TRBJ1-5, with 10 bases identical to TRBD1. The V gene end was trimmed by 5 bases and the J gene end by 6 bases; junction bases not matched to a gene: 7. Looked up from germline, CDR1 is KGHSH and CDR2 is LQKENI. CDR3 length: 15 residues.

The CDR3 DNA is TGTGCCAGCAGTGTACCGGGACTAGCGGGGGCTGAGCAGTTCTTC. Its translation: CASSVPGLAGAEQFF. This sequence joins TRBV6-4 and TRBJ2-1; 14 bases are shared with TRBD2. This CDR3 has 15 amino acids. V lost 4 bases to trimming and J lost 9 bases; unmatched junction nucleotides: 5. Germline lookup yields CDR1 MRHNA and CDR2 SNTAGT.

This clonotype has more than one count but fewer than ten. The gene calls are TRBV6-6 and TRBJ2-7, with TRBD2 matching 9 bases. J gave up 7 bases and V 2 bases, and 12 bases lay outside the gene matches. This CDR3 contains 16 residues. Germline V lookup: CDR1 MNHNY, CDR2 SVGAGI (reference sequence). The CDR3 DNA is TGTGCCAGCAGTTACCTGCTAGCGGGAACCCTAGGAGAGCAGTACTTC. Translation gives CASSYLLAGTLGEQYF.

This clonotype came up a few times. The chain has TRBV7-2 and TRBJ2-1; D tentatively reads TRBD1 or TRBD2 (5 bases each). The germline V gene has CDR1 SGHTA and CDR2 FQGNSA. This CDR3 comprises 14 residues. Trimming cost V 6 bases and J 6 bases, with 15 bases left between them. The CDR3 sequence is CASSGTLPGNEQFF. Written as DNA, the CDR3 is TGTGCCAGCAGTGGGACCCTCCCTGGCAATGAGCAGTTCTTC.

This clonotype has at least ten counts. The chain is built from TRBV20-1 and TRBJ2-5; TRBD2 agrees at 8 bases. The CDR3 is 17 residues long. Germline lookup yields CDR1 DFQATT and CDR2 SNEGSKA (reference sequence). V trimming: 3 bases; J trimming: 0 bases; junction bases outside the gene matches: 12. As DNA, the CDR3 is TGCAGTGCTAGTAACGCGGGAGGCCTCCCGTACCAAGAGACCCAGTACTTC. It encodes CSASNAGGLPYQETQYF.